This TCR beta chain derives from a study of monozygotic twins with cystic fibrosis. Trimming pared 4 bases from V and 1 base from J, leaving 19 bases between. Germline V gives CDR1 LNHDA, CDR2 SQIVND (reference sequence). This CDR3 comprises 17 residues. Here immunoSEQ multiplex PCR was the method, and the copy in TCRdb shows in-frame clones only, minus some. Among roughly 35,000 clones listed, over 70% were seen once. This rearrangement joins TRBV19 to TRBJ2-5; the D is unclear. The TCR was taken from a girl aged 2 to 9 with cystic fibrosis. Sequenced sample: blood. This chain's CDR3 is CASSSWTSALVQETQYF. As DNA, the CDR3 is TGTGCCAGTAGTAGTTGGACCAGCGCCCTCGTCCAAGAGACCCAGTACTTC.